Sequencing of this T cell receptor beta chain was carried out in a study of blood T cell repertoires in COVID-19. On the study more broadly: Donors in the United States, Italy and Spain gave samples during acute or convalescent COVID-19. Sources were T cells, B-cell-depleted T cells, or PBMCs; the material itself was cDNA or gDNA.

CDR3 length: 13 amino acids. V gave up 1 base and J gave up 3 bases, with 7 bases separating them. Germline V lookup: CDR1 SGDLS, CDR2 YYNGEE. Methods used by the authors: Reference gene primer amplification yielded estimated nucleated cell counts. Profiled with immunoSEQ multiplex PCR; TCRdb holds only in-frame clones, not every one. V and J calls and clone size follow that table, whereas D and trimming were derived from the DNA. Among some 150,000 clones listed, around 80% were seen once. Sequences were obtained from peripheral blood. The receptor was derived from a man between 60 and 75 years old with active or convalescent COVID-19. The chain has TRBV9 and TRBJ2-5, with D uncertain. The CDR3 DNA is TGTGCCAGCAGCGTATCCCACAAAGAGACCCAGTACTTC. Its protein product is CASSVSHKETQYF.